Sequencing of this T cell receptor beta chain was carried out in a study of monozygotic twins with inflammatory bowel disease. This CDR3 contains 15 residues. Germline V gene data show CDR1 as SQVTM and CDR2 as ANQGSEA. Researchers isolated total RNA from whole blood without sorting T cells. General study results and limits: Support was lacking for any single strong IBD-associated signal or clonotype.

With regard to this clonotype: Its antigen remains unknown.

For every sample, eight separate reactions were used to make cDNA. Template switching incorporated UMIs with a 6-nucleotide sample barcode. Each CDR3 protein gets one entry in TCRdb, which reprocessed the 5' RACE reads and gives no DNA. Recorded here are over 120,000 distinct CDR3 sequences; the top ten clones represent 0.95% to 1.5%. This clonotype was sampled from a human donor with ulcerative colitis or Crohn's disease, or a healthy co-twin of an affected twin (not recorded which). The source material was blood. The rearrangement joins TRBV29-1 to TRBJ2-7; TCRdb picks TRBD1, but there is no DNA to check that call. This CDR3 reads CSVLGYRTGTVEQYF.